This TCR beta chain stems from a study of cytomegalovirus exposure and HLA in healthy donors. Study-level points and caveats: Later on, a genetic analysis was performed. It linked a missense variant in DCLRE1C with V- and J-gene trimming of TCR beta.

The primer mix had 60 Vbeta and 13 Jbeta primers. Profiled with immunoSEQ multiplex PCR; TCRdb holds only in-frame clones, not every one. The repertoire consists of 110,000 to 150,000 clones, with about 80% occurring once and the leading ten covering roughly 2.9%. In germline, CDR1 is SGHNT, CDR2 YENEEA. This CDR3 has 16 amino acids. The germline V and J ends were trimmed by 3 bases and 3 bases, with 17 bases remaining between them. Comments on this clone: Its antigen remains unidentified.

V gene TRBV11-3 combines with J gene TRBJ1-2; possible D gene TRBD1, 6 bases. Input material: PBMCs. This clonotype was sampled from a female donor in good health and CMV-seronegative. As DNA, the CDR3 is TGTGCCAGCAGCTTTTCCTGCGGGGGCTCCCACTATGGCTACACCTTC. This encodes CASSFSCGGSHYGYTF.